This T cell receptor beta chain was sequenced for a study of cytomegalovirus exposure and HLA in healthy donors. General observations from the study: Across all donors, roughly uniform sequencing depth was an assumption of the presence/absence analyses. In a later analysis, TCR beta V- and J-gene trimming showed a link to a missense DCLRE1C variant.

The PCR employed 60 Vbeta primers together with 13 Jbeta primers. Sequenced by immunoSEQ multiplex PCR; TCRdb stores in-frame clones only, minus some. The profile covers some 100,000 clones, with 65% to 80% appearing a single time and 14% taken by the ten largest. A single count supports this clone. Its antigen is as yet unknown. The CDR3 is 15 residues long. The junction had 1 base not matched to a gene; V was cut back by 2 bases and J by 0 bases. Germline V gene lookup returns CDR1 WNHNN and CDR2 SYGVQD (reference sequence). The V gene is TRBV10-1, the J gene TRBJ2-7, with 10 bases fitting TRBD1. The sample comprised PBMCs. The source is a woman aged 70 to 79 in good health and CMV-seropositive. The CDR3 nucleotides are TGCGCCAGCAGTGAGGACAGGGGGCACTCCTACGAGCAGTACTTC. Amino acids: CASSEDRGHSYEQYF.